This TCR beta chain was recorded in a study of beta chain features in type 1 diabetes. Isolation of CD4+ naive, central memory, regulatory and stem cell-like memory cells was achieved by sorting via CD45RO/CCR7/CD25/CD127/CD95/CD27. Expressed TCRB transcripts were sequenced after all isolated RNA was converted to cDNA. Repertoires were generated with immunoSEQ multiplex PCR, while TCRdb's copy carries only in-frame clones and drops some. The sample consists of a few hundred thousand clones, 11% of them appearing once. In this sample, this clone turned up a few times. After removal of 3 bases from V and 6 bases from J, the junction contained 7 bases not matched to a gene. The CDR3 runs 15 residues. The germline CDR1 and CDR2 sequences are MDHEN and SYDVKM.

The rearrangement links TRBV28 to TRBJ2-1, with TRBD2 identical over 8 bases. The sequenced sample consisted of naive CD4+ T cells from blood. The sequence was obtained from a young woman in good health. This CDR3 reads CASSLPGLVVNEQFF. The CDR3 region has the DNA TGTGCCAGCAGTTTGCCGGGACTAGTGGTCAATGAGCAGTTCTTC.